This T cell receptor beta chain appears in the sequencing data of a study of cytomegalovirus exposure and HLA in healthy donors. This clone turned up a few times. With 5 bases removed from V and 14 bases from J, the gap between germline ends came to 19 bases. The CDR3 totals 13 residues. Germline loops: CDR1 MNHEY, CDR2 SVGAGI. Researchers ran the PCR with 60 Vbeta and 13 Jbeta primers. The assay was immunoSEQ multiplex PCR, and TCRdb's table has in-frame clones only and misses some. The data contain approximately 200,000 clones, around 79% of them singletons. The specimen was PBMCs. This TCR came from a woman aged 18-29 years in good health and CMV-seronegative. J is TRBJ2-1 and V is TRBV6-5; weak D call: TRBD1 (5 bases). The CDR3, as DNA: TGTGCCAGCAGTAAACAGGTTCTCTCCCTCGAGTTCTTC. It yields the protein CASSKQVLSLEFF.